This is a list of T cell receptor beta chains from one sample in a study. TCRdb processed the RT-PCR reads anew with MiXCR; each CDR3 protein has one entry. The sample lists fewer than 800,000 distinct CDR3 sequences, more than 13% seen once, with 3.6% in the top ten. Sequenced input: memory CD4+ T cells from blood. The source of these receptors is a female donor in good health, serving as a healthy control. The CDR3 runs from the conserved cysteine through the conserved F or W. A D gene is named only where the DNA matches it firmly. The size entry is marked missing in some rows and otherwise reads once, few, many or a size class.

v_gene,j_gene,d_gene,abundance,CDR3nt,CDR3aa
TRBV6-1,TRBJ2-7,TRBD2,NA,TGTGCCAGCAGTGAAACTAGCGGGAGCCCTTCCCGGCAGTACTTC,CASSETSGSPSRQYF
TRBV15,TRBJ1-2,TRBD1,NA,TGTGCCACCAGCAGAGGGGGACAGGGATTCTATGGCTACACCTTC,CATSRGGQGFYGYTF
TRBV27,TRBJ2-1,NA,NA,TGTGCCAGCAGTCCCTTGGGGGATCCAAGCAATGAGCAGTTCTTC,CASSPLGDPSNEQFF
TRBV20-1,TRBJ1-1,NA,few,TGCAGTGCTAGAGCCCTTCCTCTTCATACACAAAACACTGAAGCTTTCTTT,CSARALPLHTQNTEAFF
TRBV5-1,TRBJ2-5,TRBD2,NA,TGCGCCAGCAGCTTTACTAGCGGGAGGCCAGAGACCCAGTACTTC,CASSFTSGRPETQYF
TRBV12-3/TRBV12-4,TRBJ2-1,TRBD2,many,TGTGCCAGCAGTTTCTCCGGACTAGAGGGTGAGCAGTTCTTC,CASSFSGLEGEQFF
TRBV6-5,TRBJ2-7,NA,many,TGTGCCAGCAAACAACTCCAGCGGAACTACGAGCAGTACTTC,CASKQLQRNYEQYF
TRBV5-1,TRBJ2-7,NA,many,TGCGCCAGCAGGTCCCAACCAGATCCTCTGCCCGAGCAGTACTTC,CASRSQPDPLPEQYF
TRBV19,TRBJ2-5,NA,many,TGTGCCAGTAGTACCCGGGACGGTGGAAGAGAGACCCAGTACTTC,CASSTRDGGRETQYF
TRBV3-1,TRBJ2-3,TRBD2,NA,TGTGCCAGCTCTGATGGATTAGCGGGAGGAGTGGATACGCAGTATTTT,CASSDGLAGGVDTQYF